The next 19 T cell receptor beta chains were all read from a single sample in a study of a mutant IDH1 vaccine in newly diagnosed glioma. Assay: immunoSEQ multiplex PCR; the TCRdb copy retains only in-frame clones and omits some. Of 82,000 or so clones listed, 65% to 90% are singletons. Time point here: week 23, last vaccination. Vaccination comprised doses that each held 300 ug of mutant IDH1 20-mer peptide, plus topical imiquimod. Their antigens remain unidentified. Material: PBMCs, obtained from a glioma patient whose treatment included an IDH1 peptide vaccine. The receptors shown here come from a man in his thirties or forties with glioma. Some clones in this sample may be carry-over from other donors' samples.

The rearrangement links TRBV10-3 to TRBJ2-3; 9 nucleotides align to TRBD1. The CDR3 totals 15 residues. After removal of 3 bases from V and 5 bases from J, the junction contained 6 bases not matched to a gene. Germline V gene sequence: CDR1 ENHRY, CDR2 SYGVKD. CDR3 in DNA: TGTGCCATCAGTGATTCGGGACAGGGATTAGATACGCAGTATTTT. Its protein is CAISDSGQGLDTQYF.

The chain has TRBV18 and TRBJ2-1; 8 bases match TRBD1. After removal of 3 bases from V and 6 bases from J, the junction contained 7 bases not matched to a gene. CDR1 is KGHSH, CDR2 LQKENI, per germline. CDR3 length equals 15 residues. The CDR3: CASSPDRVRPNEQFF. The CDR3, as DNA: TGTGCCAGCTCACCGGACAGGGTGCGTCCCAATGAGCAGTTCTTC.

The chain employs TRBV14 and TRBJ2-1; D might be TRBD2 (6 bases). From germline, CDR1 is SGHDN and CDR2 FVKESK. Between the trimmed V and J ends, which lost 1 base and 8 bases, there was a span of 12 bases. The length of the CDR3 is 14 residues. CDR3 sequence reads: CASSQGLARDEQFF. The DNA of the CDR3 is TGTGCCAGCAGCCAAGGGCTAGCGAGGGATGAGCAGTTCTTC. Supplemented by reference TRBV14 and TRBJ2-1, the full variable domain reads EAGVTQFPSHSVIEKGQTVTLRCDPISGHDNLYWYRRVMGKEIKFLLHFVKESKQDESGMPNNRFLAERTGGTYSTLKVQPAELEDSGVYFCASSQGLARDEQFFGPGTRLTVL.

V gene TRBV27 combines with J gene TRBJ1-6, with a tentative D call TRBD1 (5 bases). The CDR3 spans 15 residues. Germline CDR1 is MNHEY and CDR2 is SMNVEV (reference sequence). V was shortened by 7 bases and J by 9 bases, with 19 bases between the two germline ends. The CDR3 is CASTFAGGAGSPLHF. CDR3 DNA sequence: TGTGCCAGCACGTTCGCTGGGGGTGCGGGTTCACCCCTCCACTTT.

The V and J genes are TRBV6-6 and TRBJ2-1; D tentatively reads TRBD1 or TRBD2 (5 bases each). CDR3 length: 12 amino acids. Germline V gene lookup returns CDR1 MNHNY and CDR2 SVGAGI (reference sequence). Trimming pared 5 bases from V and 6 bases from J, leaving 8 bases between. In DNA, the CDR3 is TGTGCCAGCAGTCCCGGGGCCAATGAGCAGTTCTTC. It yields the protein CASSPGANEQFF.

DNA of the CDR3: TGTGCCAGCAGTGAACCTATCCGGAGTGGCTACGAGCAGTACTTC. Translated: CASSEPIRSGYEQYF. The J gene is TRBJ2-7, the V gene TRBV6-1; unclear D gene. From germline, CDR1 is MNHNS and CDR2 SASEGT. V lost 2 bases and J 3 bases, leaving 14 bases between the germline ends. The CDR3 length is 15 residues.

The V and J genes are TRBV19 and TRBJ1-1; TRBD1 agrees at 8 bases. The CDR3 covers 17 residues. Germline assignment: CDR1 LNHDA and CDR2 SQIVND (reference sequence). V lost 0 bases and J lost 1; bases outside the gene matches: 7. CDR3 in amino acids: CASSIDERGTGNTEAFF. In DNA form, the CDR3 reads TGTGCCAGTAGTATAGACGAGAGGGGGACAGGGAACACTGAAGCTTTCTTT.

The chain joins TRBV19 to TRBJ1-5, with 8 bases aligning to TRBD1. CDR3 length: 13 residues. The junction had 2 bases not matched to a gene; V was cut back by 4 bases and J by 6 bases. Germline assignment: CDR1 LNHDA and CDR2 SQIVND (reference sequence). CDR3 sequence reads: CASSKDRVQPQHF. DNA for the CDR3: TGTGCCAGTAGTAAGGACAGGGTTCAGCCCCAGCATTTT.

The chain carries TRBV18 and TRBJ2-2, with D possibly being TRBD1 (6 bases). The V end was cut by 5 bases, the J end by 0 bases, with 10 bases between. Germline V gene data show CDR1 as KGHSH and CDR2 as LQKENI. The CDR3 consists of 15 residues. The CDR3 loop is CASSSPGANTGELFF. The CDR3 DNA sequence: TGTGCCAGCTCATCCCCAGGGGCGAACACCGGGGAGCTGTTTTTT.

The chain is built from TRBV28 and TRBJ1-6, with D hard to call. Germline lookup yields CDR1 MDHEN and CDR2 SYDVKM. The CDR3 extends over 12 amino acids. Trimming left V 3 bases short and J 15 bases short, with 12 bases between. The CDR3 region has the DNA TGTGCCAGCAGTTTTGAAAAGGGCCGCCTCCACTTT. This codes for CASSFEKGRLHF.

The chain is built from TRBV7-9 and TRBJ1-1; the D is unclear. This CDR3 spans 14 amino acids. CDR1 and CDR2 from the germline V gene are SEHNR and FQNEAQ (reference sequence). V lost 1 base, J lost 5 bases, and 11 bases lay in between. Here the CDR3 DNA reads TGTGCCAGCAGCTTAGGTAGGATGGAGACTGAAGCTTTCTTT. Residues: CASSLGRMETEAFF.

J is TRBJ2-1 and V is TRBV9; 9 positions match TRBD2. CDR3 length: 16 residues. CDR1 is SGDLS and CDR2 is YYNGEE in the germline V gene. The V segment lost 0 bases and the J segment 3 bases; nucleotides outside the gene matches: 4. As DNA, the CDR3 is TGTGCCAGCAGCGTAGGGCGGGAGGGGGTCTACAATGAGCAGTTCTTC. This translates into CASSVGREGVYNEQFF.

This chain uses TRBV4-3 with TRBJ2-2; D uncertain. Germline CDR1 and CDR2: LGHNA and YSLEER. V lost 1 base and J lost 7, with 4 bases in between. This CDR3 is 12 amino acids long. This CDR3 is CASSQGYGELFF. In DNA form, the CDR3 reads TGCGCCAGCAGCCAAGGGTACGGGGAGCTGTTTTTT.

V gene TRBV6-5 combines with J gene TRBJ2-5; D remains ambiguous. There are 13 residues in the CDR3. The germline CDR1 and CDR2 sequences are MNHEY and SVGAGI. V dropped 0 bases and J dropped 3 bases, with 5 bases sitting between them. The CDR3 here is CASSYSREETQYF. The CDR3 nucleotides are TGTGCCAGCAGTTACTCTCGGGAAGAGACCCAGTACTTC.

This clone was recorded only once. V usage is TRBV9 and J usage is TRBJ2-7, with TRBD2 matching over 7 bases. The CDR3 runs to 13 residues. V was pared by 4 bases and J by 8 bases, with 9 bases of the junction left unmatched. Germline CDR1 is SGDLS and CDR2 is YYNGEE. The CDR3: CASSPSGRDQQYF. The DNA for the CDR3 is TGTGCCAGCAGCCCTAGCGGAAGGGACCAGCAGTACTTC. The whole variable domain, filled in from reference TRBV9 and TRBJ2-7, reads DSGVTQTPKHLITATGQRVTLRCSPRSGDLSVYWYQQSLDQGLQFLIQYYNGEERAKGNILERFSAQQFPDLHSELNLSSLELGDSALYFCASSPSGRDQQYFGPGTRLTVT.

This clone has just a few counts. A read error may account for a junction end that differs from germline. V gene TRBV4-1 combines with J gene TRBJ1-5; 7 bases align to TRBD1. Germline CDR1 MGHRA, CDR2 YSYEKL. CDR3 length equals 15 residues. The CDR3 sequence is CASSQLGQNNQAQHF. The CDR3, as DNA: TGCGCCAGCAGCCAATTGGGACAGAATAATCAGGCCCAGCATTTT.

This clone appeared a single time. This chain connects TRBV28 to TRBJ1-5; 8 bases are a match to TRBD1. In germline, CDR1 is MDHEN, CDR2 SYDVKM. The V gene end was trimmed by 6 bases and the J gene end by 5 bases; junction bases not matched to a gene: 9. The CDR3 is made up of 15 amino acids. This CDR3 is CASSRLDREYQPQHF. The CDR3 bases are TGTGCCAGCAGCCGTTTGGACAGGGAATATCAGCCCCAGCATTTT. Full variable domain (rest looked up from reference TRBV28 and TRBJ1-5): DVKVTQSSRYLVKRTGEKVFLECVQDMDHENMFWYRQDPGLGLRLIYFSYDVKMKEKGDIPEGYSVSREKKERFSLILESASTNQTSMYLCASSRLDREYQPQHFGDGTRLSIL.

The chain carries TRBV28 and TRBJ2-7; 7 bases map to TRBD1. V dropped 5 bases and J dropped 0; count of bases not matched to a gene: 31. The CDR3 sequence is 23 residues long. Germline CDR1 reads MDHEN; CDR2 reads SYDVKM. Here the CDR3 reads CASSIPLQGSIPLQGVSSYEQYF. The CDR3 nucleotides read TGTGCCAGCAGTATTCCCCTCCAGGGCAGTATTCCCCTCCAGGGGGTCAGCTCCTACGAGCAGTACTTC. Full variable domain (rest looked up from reference TRBV28 and TRBJ2-7): DVKVTQSSRYLVKRTGEKVFLECVQDMDHENMFWYRQDPGLGLRLIYFSYDVKMKEKGDIPEGYSVSREKKERFSLILESASTNQTSMYLCASSIPLQGSIPLQGVSSYEQYFGPGTRLTVT.

The chain has TRBV18 and TRBJ1-4; 8 bases are shared with TRBD1. Losses at the gene ends were 2 bases for V and 2 bases for J; bases not matched to a gene: 1. The CDR3 extends over 15 amino acids. Germline CDR1 and CDR2: KGHSH and LQKENI. In DNA form, the CDR3 reads TGTGCCAGCTCACCATGGACAGGGACTAATGAAAAACTGTTTTTT. It codes for CASSPWTGTNEKLFF.